This entry concerns a single T cell receptor beta chain. These data belong to a study of cytomegalovirus exposure and HLA in healthy donors. The study ran its PCR with 60 Vbeta and 13 Jbeta primers. Measured with immunoSEQ multiplex PCR; TCRdb has only the in-frame clones, and not every one. In the table there are 100,000 to 150,000 clones, approximately 82% of which are singletons. The CDR3 covers 15 residues. Germline V gives CDR1 SNHLY, CDR2 FYNNEI. Losses at the gene ends were 5 bases for V and 3 bases for J; bases not matched to a gene: 8. The sequence derives from a man aged 18-30 years in good health and CMV-seropositive. The chain combines TRBV2 with TRBJ2-3, with 7 bases matching TRBD1. The sequencing sample was made of PBMCs. CDR3 loop: CASSHSGTETDTQYF. Written as DNA, the CDR3 is TGTGCCAGCAGTCATTCCGGGACAGAGACAGATACGCAGTATTTT.